Shown below are 17 T cell receptor beta chains from a single sample sequenced in a study of T cell responses to AZD1222 COVID-19 vaccine. The repertoire was sequenced with immunoSEQ multiplex PCR; TCRdb's copy has only in-frame clones and lacks some. The sample carries about 140,000 clones, about 91% recorded once. The sequencing used peripheral blood, collected on day 0 of AZD1222 vaccination. Receptors originate from an adult in good health.

The rearrangement uses TRBV7-9 and TRBJ1-2; D ambiguous. The CDR3 extends over 16 amino acids. Trimming left V 1 base short and J 3 bases short, with 15 bases between. Germline values: CDR1 SEHNR, CDR2 FQNEAQ (reference sequence). For the CDR3, the DNA is TGTGCCAGCAGCTTAGGGGATGCCAGCCTTGACTATGGCTACACCTTC. Protein: CASSLGDASLDYGYTF. Full variable domain (rest looked up from reference TRBV7-9 and TRBJ1-2): DTGVSQNPRHKITKRGQNVTFRCDPISEHNRLYWYRQTLGQGPEFLTYFQNEAQLEKSRLLSDRFSAERPKGSFSTLEIQRTEQGDSAMYLCASSLGDASLDYGYTFGSGTRLTVV.

CDR3 DNA: TGTGCCAGTAGTATAGGGTTAGGTAGGAACACTGAAGCTTTCTTT. This translates into CASSIGLGRNTEAFF. This rearrangement joins TRBV19 to TRBJ1-1; D ambiguous. The CDR3 sequence is 15 residues long. Germline V CDR1 and CDR2: LNHDA, SQIVND (reference sequence). The V end was cut by 1 base, the J end by 1 base, with 10 bases between.

V is TRBV27 and J is TRBJ2-1; D perhaps matches TRBD2 (6 bases). The ends were cut back, 5 bases at V and 1 base at J, with 18 bases in the middle. Germline-derived CDR1 and CDR2 are MNHEY and SMNVEV (reference sequence). The CDR3 sequence is 17 residues long. DNA for the CDR3: TGTGCCAGCAGTAGAAGATCTAGCGAGGTGTCCTACAATGAGCAGTTCTTC. This encodes CASSRRSSEVSYNEQFF.

In nucleotides, the CDR3 is TGTGCCAGCACCCAGGGTAACTATGGCTACACCTTC. It translates to CASTQGNYGYTF. This rearrangement joins TRBV25-1 to TRBJ1-2; weak D call: TRBD1 (5 bases). Germline CDR1 reads MGHDK; CDR2 reads SYGVNS. The CDR3 sequence is 12 residues long. The V end was cut by 7 bases, the J end by 1 base, with 7 bases between.

This chain joins TRBV19 and TRBJ1-2, with TRBD1 as a possible D gene (5 bases). V lost 3 bases, J lost 2 bases, and 13 bases lay in between. Germline CDR1 LNHDA, CDR2 SQIVND (reference sequence). CDR3 length equals 15 residues. CDR3 protein: CASSIRGRVNYGYTF. Written as DNA, the CDR3 is TGTGCCAGTAGTATTCGGGGCAGGGTGAACTATGGCTACACCTTC.

This chain links TRBV9 with TRBJ1-6; D gene unclear. CDR3 size: 12 residues. V lost 0 bases and J 9 bases, leaving 4 bases between the germline ends. The germline V gene encodes CDR1 SGDLS and CDR2 YYNGEE. The CDR3 DNA follows: TGTGCCAGCAGCGTAGGTCTTTCACCCCTCCACTTT. It encodes CASSVGLSPLHF.

V gene TRBV5-6 combines with J gene TRBJ1-5; 7 bases agree with TRBD1. CDR1 and CDR2 from the germline V gene are SGHDT and YYEEEE. The CDR3 covers 18 residues. V lost 4 bases to trimming and J lost 6 bases; unmatched junction nucleotides: 19. The CDR3 sequence: CASSNRPSRDSVGQPQHF. Written as DNA, the CDR3 is TGTGCCAGCAGCAACCGACCGTCCCGGGACAGTGTCGGTCAGCCCCAGCATTTT. The full variable domain, with the rest looked up from reference TRBV5-6 and TRBJ1-5, is DAGVTQSPTHLIKTRGQQVTLRCSPKSGHDTVSWYQQALGQGPQFIFQYYEEEERQRGNFPDRFSGHQFPNYSSELNVNALLLGDSALYLCASSNRPSRDSVGQPQHFGDGTRLSIL.

The chain joins TRBV21-1 to TRBJ1-6. TRBV21-1 is marked as a pseudogene. This CDR3 contains 19 residues. The CDR3 DNA reads as TGTGCCCAGCCGAGTAGGACAGACGGCGGGGAAGTTCCATCTTCACCCCTCCACTTT. This translates into CAQPSRTDGGEVPSSPLHF.

V usage is TRBV12-3 or TRBV12-4 and J usage is TRBJ2-7; D ambiguous. V lost 6 bases and J lost 5, with 8 bases in between. This CDR3 is 11 amino acids long. The CDR3 sequence is CASRFRNEQYF. The CDR3 DNA reads TGTGCCAGCAGGTTTCGGAACGAGCAGTACTTC.

This clone was detected once. The J gene is TRBJ2-1, the V gene TRBV10-1, with no clear D. This CDR3 has 13 amino acids. Deletions cut 0 bases from V and 12 bases from J, with 12 bases between. The V gene's germline CDR1 is WNHNN and CDR2 SYGVQD (reference sequence). Here the CDR3 reads CASSESEIPRQFF. CDR3 nucleotide sequence: TGCGCCAGCAGTGAGTCCGAAATACCTCGGCAGTTCTTC.

This clone was recorded once. The chain uses TRBV28 and TRBJ2-5, with 11 positions matching TRBD2. Per germline, CDR1 MDHEN and CDR2 SYDVKM. J lost 5 bases, V lost 6 bases, and 8 bases had no gene match. The CDR3 is 15 residues long. The CDR3 loop is CASRPKLAGVETQYF. The CDR3 DNA reads TGTGCCAGCAGGCCAAAACTAGCGGGAGTTGAGACCCAGTACTTC.

The chain uses TRBV24-1 and TRBJ1-2; D is unresolved. V was clipped by 9 bases and J by 0 bases, with 13 bases between them. The CDR3 contains 14 residues. The V gene's germline CDR1 is KGHDR and CDR2 SFDVKD. The CDR3 sequence is CATSWAGSNYGYTF. The DNA for the CDR3 is TGTGCCACCTCCTGGGCGGGGTCTAACTATGGCTACACCTTC.

The V and J genes are TRBV19 and TRBJ1-1; the match to TRBD1 covers 7 bases. Losses at the gene ends were 5 bases for V and 0 bases for J; bases not matched to a gene: 3. CDR3 length: 14 amino acids. Germline lookup yields CDR1 LNHDA and CDR2 SQIVND (reference sequence). In DNA form, the CDR3 reads TGTGCCAGTAGTGTGGGGACAGTGAACACTGAAGCTTTCTTT. Protein: CASSVGTVNTEAFF.

This clone has just a few counts. This chain uses TRBV29-1 with TRBJ1-2, with D possibly being TRBD1 (6 bases). Germline lookup yields CDR1 SQVTM and CDR2 ANQGSEA. Trimming removed 4 bases at V and 3 bases at J, with 18 bases between. The CDR3 is 15 residues long. DNA for the CDR3: TGCAGCGTTGCAGGGGTGGGGTCTGTAGACTATGGCTACACCTTC. Translated: CSVAGVGSVDYGYTF.

The chain carries TRBV2 and TRBJ2-6; 8 nucleotides agree with TRBD1. Germline values: CDR1 SNHLY, CDR2 FYNNEI. This CDR3 comprises 15 residues. Germline trimming cut 7 bases from V and 3 bases from J; bases unmatched to any gene: 5. The CDR3 nucleotides are TGTGCCAGCAAGACAGGGGTCGGTGGGGCCAACGTCCTGACTTTC. It specifies CASKTGVGGANVLTF.

The J gene is TRBJ1-3, the V gene TRBV11-2, with TRBD1 identical over 8 bases. Per germline, CDR1 SGHAT and CDR2 FQNNGV. The CDR3 sequence is 16 residues long. V gave up 1 base and J gave up 9 bases; unmatched junction bases: 11. The CDR3 nucleotides are TGTGCCAGCAGCTTAGCCCTGACAGGGGCAGGGAGCACCATATATTTT. Translation: CASSLALTGAGSTIYF.

This chain links TRBV2 with TRBJ1-2, with D hard to call. With 1 base removed from V and 8 bases from J, the gap between germline ends came to 17 bases. CDR3 length: 15 amino acids. Germline values: CDR1 SNHLY, CDR2 FYNNEI. CDR3 loop: CASSEGVAVAGGYTF. CDR3 in DNA: TGTGCCAGCAGTGAAGGCGTTGCGGTGGCCGGAGGCTACACCTTC.